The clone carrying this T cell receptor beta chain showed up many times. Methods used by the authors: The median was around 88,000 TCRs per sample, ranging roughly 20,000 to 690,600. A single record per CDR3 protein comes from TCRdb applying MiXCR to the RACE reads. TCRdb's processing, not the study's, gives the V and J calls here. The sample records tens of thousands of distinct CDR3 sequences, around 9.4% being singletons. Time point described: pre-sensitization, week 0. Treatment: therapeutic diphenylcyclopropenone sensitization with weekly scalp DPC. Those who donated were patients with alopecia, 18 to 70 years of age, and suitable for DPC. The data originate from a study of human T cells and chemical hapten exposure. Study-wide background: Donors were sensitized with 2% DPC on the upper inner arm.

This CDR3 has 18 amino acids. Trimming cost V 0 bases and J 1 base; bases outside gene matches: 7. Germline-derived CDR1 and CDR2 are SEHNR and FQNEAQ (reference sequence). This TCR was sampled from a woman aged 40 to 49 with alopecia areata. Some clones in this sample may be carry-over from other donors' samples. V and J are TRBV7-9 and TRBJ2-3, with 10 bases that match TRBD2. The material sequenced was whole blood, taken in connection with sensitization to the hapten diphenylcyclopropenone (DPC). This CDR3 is CASSLASGGAAGTDTQYF. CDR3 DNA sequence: TGTGCCAGCAGCTTAGCCAGCGGGGGGGCAGCTGGCACAGATACGCAGTATTTT. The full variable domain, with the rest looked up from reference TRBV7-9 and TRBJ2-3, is DTGVSQNPRHKITKRGQNVTFRCDPISEHNRLYWYRQTLGQGPEFLTYFQNEAQLEKSRLLSDRFSAERPKGSFSTLEIQRTEQGDSAMYLCASSLASGGAAGTDTQYFGPGTRLTVL.